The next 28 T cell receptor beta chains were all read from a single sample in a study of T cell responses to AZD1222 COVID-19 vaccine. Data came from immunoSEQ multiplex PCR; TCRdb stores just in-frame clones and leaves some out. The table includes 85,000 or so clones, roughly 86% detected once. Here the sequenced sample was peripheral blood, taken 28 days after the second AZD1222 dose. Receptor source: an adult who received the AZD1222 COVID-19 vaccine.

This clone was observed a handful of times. The DNA for the CDR3 is TGTGCCAGCAGCGGAAAACAGGGAGCACAGGATACGCAGTATTTT. This gives the protein CASSGKQGAQDTQYF. The V gene is TRBV5-4, the J gene TRBJ2-3, with D possibly matching TRBD1 (6 bases). The CDR3 spans 15 residues. The V and J ends lost 4 bases and 6 bases respectively, with 18 bases between them. Germline V gene lookup returns CDR1 SGHNT and CDR2 YYREEE (reference sequence).

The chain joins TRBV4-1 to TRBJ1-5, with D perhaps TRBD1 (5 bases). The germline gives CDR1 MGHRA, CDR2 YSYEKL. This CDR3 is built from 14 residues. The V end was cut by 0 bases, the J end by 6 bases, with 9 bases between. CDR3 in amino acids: CASSQETVAQPQHF. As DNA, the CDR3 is TGCGCCAGCAGCCAAGAGACAGTGGCTCAGCCCCAGCATTTT.

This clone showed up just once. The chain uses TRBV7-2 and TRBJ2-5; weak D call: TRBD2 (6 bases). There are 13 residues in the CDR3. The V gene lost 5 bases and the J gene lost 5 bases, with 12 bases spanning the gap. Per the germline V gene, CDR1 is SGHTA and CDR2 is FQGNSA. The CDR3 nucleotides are TGTGCCAGCAGCCAGAGACTAGGGGAGACCCAGTACTTC. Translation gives CASSQRLGETQYF.

In DNA form, the CDR3 reads TGTGCCAGCAGCTTGGGGGGTTCGCGGTGGAATACGCAGTATTTT. Translating it yields CASSLGGSRWNTQYF. The rearrangement uses TRBV5-8 and TRBJ2-3; D gene uncertain. Germline V gene data show CDR1 as SGHTS and CDR2 as YDEGEE. There are 15 residues in the CDR3. V lost 0 bases and J lost 7, with 15 bases in between. Full variable domain (rest looked up from reference TRBV5-8 and TRBJ2-3): EAGVTQSPTHLIKTRGQQATLRCSPISGHTSVYWYQQALGLGLQFLLWYDEGEERNRGNFPPRFSGRQFPNYSSELNVNALELEDSALYLCASSLGGSRWNTQYFGPGTRLTVL.

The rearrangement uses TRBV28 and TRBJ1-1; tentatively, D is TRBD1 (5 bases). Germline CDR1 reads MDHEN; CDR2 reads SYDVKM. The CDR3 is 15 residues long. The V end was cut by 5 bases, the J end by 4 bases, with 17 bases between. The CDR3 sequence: CASSNTQGSGTEAFF. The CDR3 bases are TGTGCCAGCAGTAATACCCAGGGTAGTGGCACTGAAGCTTTCTTT.

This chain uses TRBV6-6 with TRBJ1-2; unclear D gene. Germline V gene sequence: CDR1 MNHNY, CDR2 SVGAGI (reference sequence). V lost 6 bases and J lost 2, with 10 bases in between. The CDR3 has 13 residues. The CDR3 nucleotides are TGTGCCAGCAGGGACGGACCCAACTATGGCTACACCTTC. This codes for CASRDGPNYGYTF.

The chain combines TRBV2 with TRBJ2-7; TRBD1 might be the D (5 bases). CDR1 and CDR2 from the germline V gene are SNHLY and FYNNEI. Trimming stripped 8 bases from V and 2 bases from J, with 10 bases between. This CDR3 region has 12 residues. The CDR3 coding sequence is TGTGCCAGCCGACAGCAACCCTACGAGCAGTACTTC. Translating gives CASRQQPYEQYF.

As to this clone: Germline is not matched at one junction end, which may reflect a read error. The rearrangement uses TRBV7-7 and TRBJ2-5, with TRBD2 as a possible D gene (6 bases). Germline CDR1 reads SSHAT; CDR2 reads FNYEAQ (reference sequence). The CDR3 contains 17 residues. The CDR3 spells CASSYPLAPSYQETQYF. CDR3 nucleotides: TGTGCTAGCAGCTACCCCCTAGCGCCCTCGTACCAAGAGACCCAGTACTTC.

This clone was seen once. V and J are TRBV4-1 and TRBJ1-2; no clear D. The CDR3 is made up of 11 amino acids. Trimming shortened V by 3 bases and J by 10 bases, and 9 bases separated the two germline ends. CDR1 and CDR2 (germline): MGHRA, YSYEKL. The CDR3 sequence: CASSHPPDYTF. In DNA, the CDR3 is TGCGCCAGCAGCCACCCGCCGGACTACACCTTC.

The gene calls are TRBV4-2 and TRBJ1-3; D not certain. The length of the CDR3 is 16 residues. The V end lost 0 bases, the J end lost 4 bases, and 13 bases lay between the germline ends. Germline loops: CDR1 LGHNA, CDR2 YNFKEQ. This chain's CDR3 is CASSQDRGPSGNTIYF. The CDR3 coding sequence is TGTGCCAGCAGCCAAGATCGTGGGCCCAGCGGAAACACCATATATTTT.

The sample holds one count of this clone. CDR3 bases: TGTGCCAGCGGAGGGGTCTTAAACACCATATATTTT. Amino acids: CASGGVLNTIYF. The V and J genes are TRBV2 and TRBJ1-3; TRBD1 might be the D (5 bases). Germline V lookup: CDR1 SNHLY, CDR2 FYNNEI. The CDR3 spans 12 residues. Trimming cost V 8 bases and J 6 bases, with 11 bases left between them.

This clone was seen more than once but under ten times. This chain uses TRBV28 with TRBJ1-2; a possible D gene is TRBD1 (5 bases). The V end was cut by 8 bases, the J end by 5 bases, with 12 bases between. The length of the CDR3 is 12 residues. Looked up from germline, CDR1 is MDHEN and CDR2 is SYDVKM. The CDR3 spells CASGAYGYGYTF. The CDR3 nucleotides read TGTGCCAGCGGGGCTTATGGGTATGGCTACACCTTC.

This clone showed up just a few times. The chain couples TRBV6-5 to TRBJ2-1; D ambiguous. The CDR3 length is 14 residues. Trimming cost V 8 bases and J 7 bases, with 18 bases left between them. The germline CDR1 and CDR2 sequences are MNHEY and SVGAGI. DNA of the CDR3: TGTGCCAGCGCCCCACGACTCAACGGAAATGAGCAGTTCTTC. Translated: CASAPRLNGNEQFF.

CDR3 sequence (DNA): TGTGCCAGCACCCCCCGGGACAGGGGAACTGAAGCTTTCTTT. Translated: CASTPRDRGTEAFF. This chain links TRBV11-1 with TRBJ1-1; 10 bases align to TRBD1. V trimming: 7 bases; J trimming: 5 bases; junction bases outside the gene matches: 7. Germline V lookup: CDR1 SGHAT, CDR2 FQDESV (reference sequence). The CDR3 spans 14 residues.

CDR3 residues: CASSLGGEEADTQYF. The CDR3 DNA follows: TGTGCCAGCAGCCTAGGTGGGGAGGAGGCAGATACGCAGTATTTT. The chain couples TRBV5-8 to TRBJ2-3; possible D gene TRBD2, 6 bases. This CDR3 spans 15 amino acids. The germline V gene encodes CDR1 SGHTS and CDR2 YDEGEE. V lost 4 bases and J lost 4, with 16 bases in between.

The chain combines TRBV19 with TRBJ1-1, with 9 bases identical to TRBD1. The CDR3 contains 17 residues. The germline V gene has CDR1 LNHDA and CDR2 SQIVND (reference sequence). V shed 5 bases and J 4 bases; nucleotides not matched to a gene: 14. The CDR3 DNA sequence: TGTGCCAGTAGTCCGTCCCGGGACAGGGTTGGAGGCACTGAAGCTTTCTTT. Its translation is CASSPSRDRVGGTEAFF.

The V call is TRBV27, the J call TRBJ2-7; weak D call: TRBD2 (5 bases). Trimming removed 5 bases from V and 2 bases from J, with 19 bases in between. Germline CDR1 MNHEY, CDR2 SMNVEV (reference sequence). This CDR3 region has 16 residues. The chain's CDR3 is CASSLRISSGTYEQYF. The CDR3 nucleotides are TGTGCCAGCAGTCTCCGAATCTCAAGCGGAACCTACGAGCAGTACTTC.

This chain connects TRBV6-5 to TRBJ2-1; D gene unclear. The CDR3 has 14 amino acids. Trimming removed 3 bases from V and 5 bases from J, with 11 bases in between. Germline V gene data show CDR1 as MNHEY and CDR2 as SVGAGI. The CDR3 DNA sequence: TGTGCCAGCAGTTATGGCAGGTTCGACAATGAGCAGTTCTTC. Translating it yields CASSYGRFDNEQFF.

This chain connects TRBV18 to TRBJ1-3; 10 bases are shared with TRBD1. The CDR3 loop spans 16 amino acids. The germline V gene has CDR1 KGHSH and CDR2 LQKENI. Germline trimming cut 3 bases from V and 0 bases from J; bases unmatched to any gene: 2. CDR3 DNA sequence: TGTGCCAGCTCACCGGACAGGGGGATCTCTGGAAACACCATATATTTT. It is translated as CASSPDRGISGNTIYF.

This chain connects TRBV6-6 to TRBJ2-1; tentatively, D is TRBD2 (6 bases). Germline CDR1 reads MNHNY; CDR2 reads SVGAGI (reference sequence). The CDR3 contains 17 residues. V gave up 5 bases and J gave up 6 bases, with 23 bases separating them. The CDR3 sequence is CASSRWPTRLGGNEQFF. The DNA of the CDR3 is TGTGCCAGCAGTCGATGGCCAACGAGACTAGGCGGCAATGAGCAGTTCTTC.

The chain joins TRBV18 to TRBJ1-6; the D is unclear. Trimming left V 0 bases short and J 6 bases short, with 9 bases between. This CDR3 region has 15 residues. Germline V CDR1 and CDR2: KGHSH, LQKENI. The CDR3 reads CASSPPLGPNSPLHF. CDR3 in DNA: TGTGCCAGCTCACCACCGTTGGGTCCTAATTCACCCCTCCACTTT.

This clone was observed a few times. This CDR3 is CASSEWETQYF. The CDR3, as DNA: TGTGCCAGCAGTGAGTGGGAGACCCAGTACTTC. This chain links TRBV25-1 with TRBJ2-5, with D unresolved. This CDR3 contains 11 residues. Germline V gene data show CDR1 as MGHDK and CDR2 as SYGVNS. Trimming shortened V by 3 bases and J by 5 bases, and 4 bases separated the two germline ends.

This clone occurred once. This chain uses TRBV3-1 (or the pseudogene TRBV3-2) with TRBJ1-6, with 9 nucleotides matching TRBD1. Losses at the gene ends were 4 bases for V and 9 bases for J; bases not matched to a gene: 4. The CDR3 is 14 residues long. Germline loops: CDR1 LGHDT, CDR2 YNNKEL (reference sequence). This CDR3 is CASSPDRGGSPLHF. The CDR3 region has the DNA TGTGCCAGCAGCCCGGACAGGGGTGGTTCACCCCTCCACTTT.

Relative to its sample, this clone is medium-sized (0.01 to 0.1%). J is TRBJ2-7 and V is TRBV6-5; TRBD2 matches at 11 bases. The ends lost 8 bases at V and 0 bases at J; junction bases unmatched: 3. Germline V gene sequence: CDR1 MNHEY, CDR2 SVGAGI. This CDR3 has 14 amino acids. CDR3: CASWGLAASYEQYF. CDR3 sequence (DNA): TGTGCCAGCTGGGGACTAGCGGCCTCCTACGAGCAGTACTTC.

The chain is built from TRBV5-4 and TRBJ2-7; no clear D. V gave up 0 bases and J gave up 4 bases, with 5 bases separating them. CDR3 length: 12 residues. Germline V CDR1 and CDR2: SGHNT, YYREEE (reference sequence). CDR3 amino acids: CASSLDRYEQYF. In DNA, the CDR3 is TGTGCCAGCAGCTTGGACAGATACGAGCAGTACTTC. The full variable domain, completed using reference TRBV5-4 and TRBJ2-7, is ETGVTQSPTHLIKTRGQQVTLRCSSQSGHNTVSWYQQALGQGPQFIFQYYREEENGRGNFPPRFSGLQFPNYSSELNVNALELDDSALYLCASSLDRYEQYFGPGTRLTVT.

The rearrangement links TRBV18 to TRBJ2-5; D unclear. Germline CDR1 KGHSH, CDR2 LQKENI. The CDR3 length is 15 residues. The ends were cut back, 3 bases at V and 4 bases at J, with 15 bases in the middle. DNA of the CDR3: TGTGCCAGCTCACCGCCTGGGTCCCCGGGAGAGACCCAGTACTTC. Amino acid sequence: CASSPPGSPGETQYF.

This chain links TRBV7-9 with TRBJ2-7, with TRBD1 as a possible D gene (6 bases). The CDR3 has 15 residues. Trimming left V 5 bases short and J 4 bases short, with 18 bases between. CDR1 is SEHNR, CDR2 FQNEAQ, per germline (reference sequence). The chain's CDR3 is CASSPRLAQGYEQYF. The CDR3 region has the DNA TGTGCCAGCAGCCCTAGACTCGCTCAGGGGTACGAGCAGTACTTC.

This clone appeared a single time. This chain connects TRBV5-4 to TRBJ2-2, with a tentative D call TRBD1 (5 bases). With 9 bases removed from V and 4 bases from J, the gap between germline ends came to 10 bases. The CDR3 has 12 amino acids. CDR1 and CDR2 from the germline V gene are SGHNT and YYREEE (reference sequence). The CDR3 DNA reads TGTGCCACCACCCAGGGCACCGGGGAGCTGTTTTTT. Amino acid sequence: CATTQGTGELFF. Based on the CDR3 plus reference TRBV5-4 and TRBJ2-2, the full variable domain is ETGVTQSPTHLIKTRGQQVTLRCSSQSGHNTVSWYQQALGQGPQFIFQYYREEENGRGNFPPRFSGLQFPNYSSELNVNALELDDSALYLCATTQGTGELFFGEGSRLTVL.